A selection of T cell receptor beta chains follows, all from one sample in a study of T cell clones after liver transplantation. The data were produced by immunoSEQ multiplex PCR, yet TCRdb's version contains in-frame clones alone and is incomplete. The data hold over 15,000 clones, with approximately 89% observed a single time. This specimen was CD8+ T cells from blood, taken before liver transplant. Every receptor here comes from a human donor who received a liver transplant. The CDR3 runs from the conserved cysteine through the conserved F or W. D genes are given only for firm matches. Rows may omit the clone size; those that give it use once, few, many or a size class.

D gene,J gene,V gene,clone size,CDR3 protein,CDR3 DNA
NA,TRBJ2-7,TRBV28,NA,CASSLTGFSYEQYF,TGTGCCAGCAGTCTTACAGGATTCTCCTACGAGCAGTACTTC
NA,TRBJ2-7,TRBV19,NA,CASGFPGSYEQYF,TGTGCCAGTGGTTTCCCAGGCTCCTACGAGCAGTACTTC
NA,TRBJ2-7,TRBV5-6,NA,CASSLGAGTYEQYF,TGTGCCAGCAGCTTGGGAGCAGGGACCTACGAGCAGTACTTC
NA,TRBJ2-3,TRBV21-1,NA,CASSSWTSGRSCTDTQYF,TGTGCCAGCAGCAGTTGGACTAGCGGGAGATCTTGCACAGATACGCAGTATTTT
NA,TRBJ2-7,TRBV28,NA,CASRDPLLEEQYF,TGTGCCAGCAGGGACCCACTTTTGGAGGAGCAGTACTTC
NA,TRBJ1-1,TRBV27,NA,CASRIGNTEAFF,TGTGCCAGCAGGATAGGGAACACTGAAGCTTTCTTT
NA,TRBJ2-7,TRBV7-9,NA,CASSLGPNYEQYF,TGTGCCAGCAGCCTGGGACCAAACTACGAGCAGTACTTC
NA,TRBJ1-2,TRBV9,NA,CASSALDTARLEYGYTF,TGTGCCAGCAGCGCGTTAGACACTGCCAGGCTGGAGTATGGCTACACCTTC
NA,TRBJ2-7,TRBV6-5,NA,CASSYRESSYEQYF,TGTGCCAGCAGTTACAGGGAAAGCTCCTACGAGCAGTACTTC
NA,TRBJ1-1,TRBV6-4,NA,CASRTREGAEAFF,TGTGCCAGCCGGACCAGGGAGGGCGCTGAAGCCTTCTTT
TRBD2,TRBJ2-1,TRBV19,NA,CASSIPLAGVKNEQFF,TGTGCCAGTAGTATACCGCTAGCGGGGGTCAAGAATGAGCAGTTCTTC
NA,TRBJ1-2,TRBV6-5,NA,CASSYGMGNYGYTF,TGTGCCAGCAGTTACGGTATGGGAAACTATGGCTACACCTTC
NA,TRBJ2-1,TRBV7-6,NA,CASSITSGANEQFF,TGTGCCAGCAGCATTACTAGTGGGGCCAATGAGCAGTTCTTC
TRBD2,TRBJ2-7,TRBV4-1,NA,CASSQVGGYEQYF,TGCGCCAGCAGCCAAGTGGGAGGGTACGAGCAGTACTTC
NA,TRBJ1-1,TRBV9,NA,CASSVGGRSEAFF,TGTGCCAGCAGCGTAGGGGGGCGGTCTGAAGCTTTCTTT
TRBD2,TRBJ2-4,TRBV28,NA,CASGEGVDIQYF,TGTGCCAGCGGGGAGGGCGTTGACATTCAGTACTTC
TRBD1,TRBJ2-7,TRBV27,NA,CASSLSKGTGRYEQYF,TGTGCCAGCAGTTTATCCAAGGGGACAGGACGCTACGAGCAGTACTTC
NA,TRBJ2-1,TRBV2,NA,CASSPTSAGMNEQFF,TGTGCCAGCAGCCCCACGTCGGCAGGGATGAATGAGCAGTTCTTC
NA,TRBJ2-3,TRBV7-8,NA,CASSLSAGFPPDTQYF,TGTGCCAGCAGCTTATCGGCGGGATTCCCCCCAGATACGCAGTATTTT
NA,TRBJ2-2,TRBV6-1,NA,CASDPWLNTGELFF,TGTGCCAGCGACCCTTGGCTGAACACCGGGGAGCTGTTTTTT
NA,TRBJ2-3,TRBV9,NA,CASSVMGSSSTDTQYF,TGTGCCAGCAGCGTTATGGGGTCATCTAGCACAGATACGCAGTATTTT
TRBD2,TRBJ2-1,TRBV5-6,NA,CASSPGLAGAVEQFF,TGTGCCAGCAGCCCGGGACTAGCGGGGGCTGTAGAGCAGTTCTTC
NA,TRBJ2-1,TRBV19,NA,CASSIDNYNEQFF,TGTGCCAGTAGTATAGACAACTACAATGAGCAGTTCTTC
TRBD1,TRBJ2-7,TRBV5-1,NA,CASGQGASYEQYF,TGCGCCAGCGGACAGGGGGCCTCCTACGAGCAGTACTTC
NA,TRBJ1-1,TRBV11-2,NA,CASSFRPGYMNTEAFF,TGTGCCAGCAGCTTTCGCCCAGGGTACATGAACACTGAAGCTTTCTTT
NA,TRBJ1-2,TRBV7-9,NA,CASSPPPISGYTF,TGTGCCAGCAGCCCCCCCCCAATCAGTGGCTACACCTTC
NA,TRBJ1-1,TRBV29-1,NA,CSVDTGQGRTEAFF,TGCAGCGTTGATACCGGGCAGGGGAGGACTGAAGCTTTCTTT
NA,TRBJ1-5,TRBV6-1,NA,CASSEALAQLNQPQHF,TGTGCCAGCAGTGAAGCCCTAGCACAGCTTAATCAGCCCCAGCATTTT
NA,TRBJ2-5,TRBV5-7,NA,CASRHWGGWETQYF,TGTGCCAGCCGACATTGGGGGGGCTGGGAGACCCAGTACTTC
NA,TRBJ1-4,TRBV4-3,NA,CASSQDRTNEKLFF,TGCGCCAGCAGCCAAGACAGGACTAATGAAAAACTGTTTTTT
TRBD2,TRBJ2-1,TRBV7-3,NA,CASSLGLADYNEQFF,TGTGCCAGCAGCTTAGGCCTAGCGGACTACAATGAGCAGTTCTTC
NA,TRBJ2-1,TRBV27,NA,CASSFRGANEQFF,TGTGCCAGCAGTTTTCGGGGGGCAAATGAGCAGTTCTTC
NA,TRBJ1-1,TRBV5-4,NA,CASSSKDGNTEAFF,TGTGCCAGCAGCTCGAAGGACGGGAACACTGAAGCTTTCTTT
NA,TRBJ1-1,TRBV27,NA,CASSLFLDPGGNTEAFF,TGTGCCAGCAGTTTATTTCTGGACCCGGGGGGTAACACTGAAGCTTTCTTT
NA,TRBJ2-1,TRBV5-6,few,CASSLDAYNEQFF,TGTGCCAGCAGCTTGGATGCTTACAATGAGCAGTTCTTC
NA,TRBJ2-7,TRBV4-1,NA,CASSLSPSYEQYF,TGCGCCAGCAGCCTGTCCCCCAGCTACGAGCAGTACTTC
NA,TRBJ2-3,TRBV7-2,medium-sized,CASSLYPDTQYF,TGTGCCAGCAGCTTATATCCAGATACGCAGTATTTT
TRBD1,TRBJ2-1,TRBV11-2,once,CASSLEDRPLKNEQFF,TGTGCCAGCAGCTTGGAGGACAGGCCCTTAAAGAATGAGCAGTTCTTC
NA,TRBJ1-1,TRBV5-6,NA,CASSLARATLNTEAFF,TGTGCCAGCAGCTTGGCCAGGGCCACGCTGAACACTGAAGCTTTCTTT
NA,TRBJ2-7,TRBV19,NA,CASSAGYNYEQYF,TGTGCCAGTAGTGCCGGATACAACTACGAGCAGTACTTC
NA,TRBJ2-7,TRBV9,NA,CASSLGGGTAEQYF,TGTGCCAGCAGCCTGGGAGGAGGTACCGCCGAGCAGTACTTC
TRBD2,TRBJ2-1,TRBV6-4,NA,CASSDGIAGGGNEQFF,TGTGCCAGCAGTGACGGTATAGCGGGCGGAGGGAATGAGCAGTTCTTC
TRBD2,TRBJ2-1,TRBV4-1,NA,CASSVSGTSGNEQFF,TGCGCCAGCAGCGTCTCCGGGACTAGCGGGAATGAGCAGTTCTTC
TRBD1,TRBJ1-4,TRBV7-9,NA,CASSLPGGEKLFF,TGTGCCAGCAGCTTGCCAGGGGGTGAAAAACTGTTTTTT
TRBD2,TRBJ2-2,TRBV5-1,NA,CASSPSGVAGGSRTGELFF,TGCGCCAGCAGCCCTTCCGGAGTAGCGGGAGGATCACGCACCGGGGAGCTGTTTTTT
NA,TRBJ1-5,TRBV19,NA,CASASAASNQPQHF,TGTGCCAGTGCTTCGGCGGCTAGCAATCAGCCCCAGCATTTT
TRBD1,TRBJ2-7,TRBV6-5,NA,CASRRTGKTHEQYF,TGTGCCAGCAGGCGGACAGGGAAAACGCACGAGCAGTACTTC
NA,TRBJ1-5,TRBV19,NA,CASSIVVGIGQPQHF,TGTGCCAGTAGTATAGTAGTGGGGATCGGACAGCCCCAGCATTTT
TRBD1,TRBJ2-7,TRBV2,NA,CASSGGTGGGYEQYF,TGTGCCAGCAGTGGCGGGACAGGGGGTGGGTACGAGCAGTACTTC
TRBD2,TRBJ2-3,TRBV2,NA,CASSDPSGSPGTDTQYF,TGTGCCAGCAGTGATCCTAGCGGGAGTCCGGGAACAGATACGCAGTATTTT
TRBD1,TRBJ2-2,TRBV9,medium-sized,CASSDRDRVAYTGELFF,TGTGCCAGCAGCGACCGGGACAGGGTCGCGTACACCGGGGAGCTGTTTTTT
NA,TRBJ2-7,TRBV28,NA,CASSLLGEQYF,TGTGCCAGCAGTTTACTTGGCGAGCAGTACTTC
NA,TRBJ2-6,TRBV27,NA,CASSLGGFVSGANVLTF,TGTGCCAGCAGTTTAGGGGGGTTTGTCTCTGGGGCCAACGTCCTGACTTTC
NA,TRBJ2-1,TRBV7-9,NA,CASSLGYGDDNEQFF,TGTGCCAGCAGCTTAGGATACGGCGATGACAATGAGCAGTTCTTC
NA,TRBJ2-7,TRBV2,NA,CASTEGYEQYF,TGTGCCAGCACCGAGGGGTACGAGCAGTACTTC
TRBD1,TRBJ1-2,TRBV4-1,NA,CASSQEGVRGPAGYTF,TGCGCCAGCAGCCAAGAGGGGGTAAGGGGGCCCGCCGGCTACACCTTC
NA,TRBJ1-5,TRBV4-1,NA,CASSQEQWQPQHF,TGCGCCAGCAGCCAAGAACAGTGGCAGCCCCAGCATTTT
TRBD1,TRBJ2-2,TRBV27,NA,CASSGQGSTGELFF,TGTGCCAGCAGTGGACAGGGGAGCACCGGGGAGCTGTTTTTT
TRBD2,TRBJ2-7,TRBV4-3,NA,CASSQAAGTYEQYF,TGCGCCAGCAGCCAAGCAGCGGGAACCTACGAGCAGTACTTC
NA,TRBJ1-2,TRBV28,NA,CASSSREDPLYGYTF,TGTGCCAGCAGCTCTAGGGAGGATCCCCTTTATGGCTACACCTTC